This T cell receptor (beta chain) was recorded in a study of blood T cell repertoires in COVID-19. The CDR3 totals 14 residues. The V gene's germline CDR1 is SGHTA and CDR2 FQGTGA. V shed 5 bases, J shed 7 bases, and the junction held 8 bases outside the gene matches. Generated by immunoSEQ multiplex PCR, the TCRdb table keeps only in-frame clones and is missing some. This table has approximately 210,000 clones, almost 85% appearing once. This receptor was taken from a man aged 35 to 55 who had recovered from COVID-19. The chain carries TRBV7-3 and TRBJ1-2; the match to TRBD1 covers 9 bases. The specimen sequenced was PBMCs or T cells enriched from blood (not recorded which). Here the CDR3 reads CASSTRTGERGYTF. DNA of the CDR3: TGTGCCAGCAGCACGAGGACAGGGGAGCGTGGCTACACCTTC.